Below are 31 T cell receptor beta chains sequenced from a single sample in a study of beta chain features in type 1 diabetes. Whole-study results and caveats: Type 1 diabetes patients showed a moderate but significant shortening of TCRB CDR3s in all four CD4+ subsets.

Their antigens remain unidentified. Expressed TCRB transcripts got sequenced, as all isolated RNA was reverse transcribed. Sequencing was performed with immunoSEQ multiplex PCR; in TCRdb, only in-frame clones are kept and a portion is missing. The table records hundreds of thousands of clones, roughly 15% of them present only once. Sequences were obtained from naive CD4+ T cells from blood. The receptors were sampled from a man younger than 35 with type 1 diabetes.

J is TRBJ2-1 and V is TRBV28; D remains ambiguous. Deletions cut 9 bases from V and 8 bases from J, with 14 bases between. This CDR3 comprises 12 residues. In germline, CDR1 is MDHEN, CDR2 SYDVKM. This CDR3 reads CASLRSGYEQFF. The CDR3 DNA follows: TGTGCCAGTCTCCGGTCCGGTTATGAGCAGTTCTTC.

The V call is TRBV29-1, the J call TRBJ2-1, with 12 bases fitting TRBD2. The trim removed 5 bases at V and 7 bases at J, leaving 6 bases unmatched. The length of the CDR3 is 14 residues. The germline gives CDR1 SQVTM, CDR2 ANQGSEA. CDR3 DNA: TGCAGCGTTCCGACTAGCGGGAGAGGAAATGAGCAGTTCTTC. Residues: CSVPTSGRGNEQFF.

The rearrangement links TRBV9 to TRBJ2-2; the match to TRBD2 covers 14 bases. Germline V gene sequence: CDR1 SGDLS, CDR2 YYNGEE. The CDR3 totals 16 residues. V was clipped by 2 bases and J by 3 bases; unmatched bases: 0. The CDR3 coding sequence is TGTGCCAGCAGCGTGGGACTAGCGGGAGACACCGGGGAGCTGTTTTTT. It specifies CASSVGLAGDTGELFF.

This clone has just a few counts. The J gene is TRBJ1-5, the V gene TRBV7-8, with TRBD1 identical over 7 bases. V shed 5 bases, J shed 1 base, and the junction held 5 bases outside the gene matches. The CDR3 totals 15 residues. Germline V gene sequence: CDR1 SGHVS, CDR2 FQNEAQ. Here the CDR3 DNA reads TGTGCCAGCAGCCCAGACAGGGTGAGCAATCAGCCCCAGCATTTT. Amino acid sequence: CASSPDRVSNQPQHF.

To note about this clone: At one end the junction does not follow the germline gene, possibly because of a read error. This chain links TRBV6-6 with TRBJ2-7; 7 bases map to TRBD1. The CDR3 loop spans 12 amino acids. The germline gives CDR1 MNHNY, CDR2 SVGAGI (reference sequence). The chain's CDR3 is CASSYSLGQATF. The CDR3 nucleotides read TGTGCCAGCAGTTACTCGTTAGGACAGGCGACCTTC.

This sequence joins TRBV28 and TRBJ2-7, with D possibly matching TRBD2 (5 bases). The length of the CDR3 is 12 residues. V lost 7 bases, J lost 7 bases, and 14 bases lay in between. From germline, CDR1 is MDHEN and CDR2 SYDVKM. The CDR3 region is CASTTRGREQYF. CDR3 in DNA: TGTGCCAGCACTACGAGAGGGCGAGAGCAGTACTTC.

This rearrangement joins TRBV5-1 to TRBJ2-7; 11 bases map to TRBD1. Germline V gene sequence: CDR1 SGHRS, CDR2 YFSETQ. The CDR3 is 17 residues long. The junction had 11 bases not matched to a gene; V was cut back by 0 bases and J by 6 bases. In DNA form, the CDR3 reads TGCGCCAGCAGCTTGGGTAGTGGACAGGGGGCGACTCGCGAGCAGTACTTC. The encoded protein is CASSLGSGQGATREQYF.

V gene TRBV5-1 combines with J gene TRBJ2-3; D is ambiguous. This CDR3 region has 14 residues. The V end lost 4 bases, the J end lost 0 bases, and 9 bases lay between the germline ends. The germline CDR1 and CDR2 sequences are SGHRS and YFSETQ. In nucleotides, the CDR3 is TGCGCCAGCAGCCCACACCCTAGCACAGATACGCAGTATTTT. Its protein is CASSPHPSTDTQYF.

This chain connects TRBV19 to TRBJ2-1, with TRBD2 matching 8 bases. The length of the CDR3 is 15 residues. Germline CDR1 and CDR2: LNHDA and SQIVND (reference sequence). The ends lost 3 bases at V and 2 bases at J; junction bases unmatched: 3. The CDR3: CASSMGREAYNEQFF. The DNA for the CDR3 is TGTGCCAGTAGTATGGGGCGGGAGGCCTACAATGAGCAGTTCTTC.

The V call is TRBV14, the J call TRBJ2-1; TRBD1 matches 10 bases. The V segment lost 3 bases and the J segment 7 bases; nucleotides outside the gene matches: 6. CDR1 and CDR2 (germline): SGHDN, FVKESK. This CDR3 has 15 residues. The CDR3: CASSHGDRGRNEQFF. The CDR3 DNA reads as TGTGCCAGCAGCCATGGAGACAGGGGGCGAAATGAGCAGTTCTTC.

This clone was seen a handful of times. Other DNA sequences within the sample encode an identical CDR3. This chain uses TRBV28 with TRBJ2-5; D is perhaps TRBD1 (7 bases). The germline V and J ends were trimmed by 6 bases and 4 bases, with 12 bases remaining between them. Germline V gene sequence: CDR1 MDHEN, CDR2 SYDVKM. The CDR3 contains 13 residues. CDR3 amino acids: CASSSGGRETQYF. CDR3 DNA: TGTGCCAGCAGCTCAGGGGGGCGAGAGACCCAGTACTTC.

The chain links TRBV13 to TRBJ1-2; D unclear. The germline V gene has CDR1 PRHDT and CDR2 FYEKMQ (reference sequence). The length of the CDR3 is 12 residues. Between the trimmed V and J ends, which lost 0 bases and 6 bases, there was a span of 5 bases. The CDR3 reads CASSLGADGYTF. DNA of the CDR3: TGTGCCAGCAGCTTAGGTGCAGATGGCTACACCTTC.

This clone was observed a handful of times. The chain uses TRBV6-1 and TRBJ2-2, with D possibly matching TRBD2 (5 bases). The CDR3 loop spans 15 amino acids. Germline values: CDR1 MNHNS, CDR2 SASEGT. The V end was cut by 6 bases, the J end by 1 base, with 12 bases between. The CDR3 bases are TGTGCCAGCAGGCGGGCCCGTGGGAACACCGGGGAGCTGTTTTTT. Translation gives CASRRARGNTGELFF.

In this sample, this clone turned up a few times. The CDR3 DNA reads as TGTGCCAGCTCACTCAGGGTGGCGGCGAACACCGGGGAGCTGTTTTTT. Its translation is CASSLRVAANTGELFF. The rearrangement joins TRBV18 to TRBJ2-2, with D possibly matching TRBD1 (5 bases). Germline CDR1 KGHSH, CDR2 LQKENI. The CDR3 spans 16 residues. Between the trimmed V and J ends, which lost 4 bases and 0 bases, there was a span of 12 bases.

The gene calls are TRBV20-1 and TRBJ1-1; no clear D. The germline V and J ends were trimmed by 6 bases and 5 bases, with 10 bases remaining between them. The V gene's germline CDR1 is DFQATT and CDR2 SNEGSKA (reference sequence). The CDR3 extends over 11 amino acids. This CDR3 is CSALGRTEAFF. The CDR3, as DNA: TGCAGTGCCCTCGGGAGGACTGAAGCTTTCTTT.

The chain has TRBV7-2 and TRBJ1-3; no clear D. The germline gives CDR1 SGHTA, CDR2 FQGNSA. Trimming cost V 5 bases and J 0 bases, with 8 bases left between them. This CDR3 is built from 14 residues. The CDR3 is CASSQGSSGNTIYF. For the CDR3, the DNA is TGTGCCAGCAGCCAAGGGAGCTCTGGAAACACCATATATTTT.

This clone was found a few times. The V call is TRBV5-6, the J call TRBJ1-6, with D perhaps matching TRBD1 (5 bases). The CDR3 totals 14 residues. In germline, CDR1 is SGHDT, CDR2 YYEEEE. Deletions cut 2 bases from V and 5 bases from J, with 8 bases between. CDR3 nucleotide sequence: TGTGCCAGCAGCTTAGACAGTGATAATTCACCCCTCCACTTT. This encodes CASSLDSDNSPLHF.

J is TRBJ2-7 and V is TRBV5-4, with 9 bases identical to TRBD2. CDR1 SGHNT and CDR2 YYREEE come from the germline V gene (reference sequence). The CDR3 runs 14 residues. V gave up 8 bases and J gave up 3 bases; unmatched junction bases: 9. CDR3 bases: TGTGCCAGTAAGCAGGCGGGGGGGGGCTACGAGCAGTACTTC. Translation gives CASKQAGGGYEQYF.

Only a few counts were recorded for this clone. J is TRBJ2-5 and V is TRBV27, with 9 bases identical to TRBD2. This CDR3 has 13 amino acids. Germline V gene sequence: CDR1 MNHEY, CDR2 SMNVEV (reference sequence). V dropped 5 bases and J dropped 3; count of bases not matched to a gene: 1. The CDR3: CASSLAGKETQYF. The CDR3 DNA reads as TGTGCCAGCAGTCTAGCGGGAAAAGAGACCCAGTACTTC.

The chain employs TRBV11-2 and TRBJ1-2; a possible D gene is TRBD1 (5 bases). Germline CDR1 is SGHAT and CDR2 is FQNNGV. With 1 base removed from V and 7 bases from J, the gap between germline ends came to 10 bases. The length of the CDR3 is 13 residues. The CDR3 DNA sequence: TGTGCCAGCAGCTTAGTTCTGGGGGGTGGCTACACCTTC. Translation: CASSLVLGGGYTF.

This sequence joins TRBV5-4 and TRBJ1-4; 7 bases fit TRBD1. The CDR3 is made up of 15 amino acids. Germline CDR1 is SGHNT and CDR2 is YYREEE (reference sequence). V lost 2 bases and J lost 8; bases outside the gene matches: 9. The CDR3 DNA reads TGTGCCAGCAGCTTCCGAGCAGGGGGAAACGAAAAACTGTTTTTT. Its protein is CASSFRAGGNEKLFF. Supplemented by reference TRBV5-4 and TRBJ1-4, the full variable domain reads ETGVTQSPTHLIKTRGQQVTLRCSSQSGHNTVSWYQQALGQGPQFIFQYYREEENGRGNFPPRFSGLQFPNYSSELNVNALELDDSALYLCASSFRAGGNEKLFFGSGTQLSVL.

The CDR3 loop reads CASSYFTGGDGYTF. The DNA for the CDR3 is TGTGCCAGCAGTTACTTCACAGGGGGGGATGGCTACACCTTC. This chain connects TRBV6-5 to TRBJ1-2, with TRBD1 matching 8 bases. CDR1 and CDR2 (germline): MNHEY, SVGAGI. Trimming cost V 1 base and J 6 bases; bases outside gene matches: 4. CDR3 length: 14 amino acids.

Only a few counts were recorded for this clone. The chain couples TRBV6-5 to TRBJ2-2, with D hard to call. The ends were cut back, 6 bases at V and 6 bases at J, with 14 bases in the middle. The germline V gene encodes CDR1 MNHEY and CDR2 SVGAGI. This CDR3 region has 14 residues. Here the CDR3 DNA reads TGTGCCAGCAGACCGCCCCTCCGGTCCGGGGAGCTGTTTTTT. It encodes CASRPPLRSGELFF.

The gene calls are TRBV2 and TRBJ2-5; 7 nucleotides line up with TRBD1. The V segment lost 6 bases and the J segment 5 bases; nucleotides outside the gene matches: 9. Looked up from germline, CDR1 is SNHLY and CDR2 is FYNNEI. This CDR3 has 14 residues. Here the CDR3 DNA reads TGTGCCAGCAGCAAGACAGGGCCTAAGGAGACCCAGTACTTC. Its translation: CASSKTGPKETQYF.

This clone has more than one count but fewer than ten. This chain joins TRBV25-1 and TRBJ2-1; 7 bases agree with TRBD1. The CDR3 runs to 15 residues. Germline V gene lookup returns CDR1 MGHDK and CDR2 SYGVNS. V shed 6 bases, J shed 3 bases, and the junction held 8 bases outside the gene matches. The CDR3 DNA reads as TGTGCCAGCAGATCTGGGGCAGGGGGCTACAATGAGCAGTTCTTC. Its translation: CASRSGAGGYNEQFF.

V is TRBV4-1 and J is TRBJ1-4, with D possibly TRBD1 on 5 matching bases. V lost 4 bases and J lost 5, with 23 bases in between. The germline gives CDR1 MGHRA, CDR2 YSYEKL. The CDR3 is 18 amino acids. CDR3 sequence: CASSRYPSRQGSNEKLFF. CDR3 coding DNA: TGCGCCAGCAGCCGCTATCCTTCTCGGCAGGGCTCCAATGAAAAACTGTTTTTT.

Worth noting for this clone: In the same sample, other DNA sequences code for this CDR3. The V call is TRBV18, the J call TRBJ2-7, with D tentatively TRBD1 (5 bases). The CDR3 covers 14 residues. CDR1 is KGHSH and CDR2 is LQKENI in the germline V gene. Trimming took 0 bases from V and 5 from J, leaving 11 bases between them. DNA of the CDR3: TGTGCCAGCTCACCACCTTCAGGGTCGGACGAGCAGTACTTC. Protein: CASSPPSGSDEQYF.

V and J are TRBV4-1 and TRBJ2-1, with 9 bases matching TRBD2. Trimming took 6 bases from V and 3 from J; bases not matched to a gene: 3. The CDR3 is 14 residues long. CDR1 and CDR2 (germline): MGHRA, YSYEKL. CDR3 in amino acids: CASRERGVYNEQFF. The CDR3 DNA is TGCGCCAGCAGAGAGCGGGGGGTCTACAATGAGCAGTTCTTC.

The chain carries TRBV9 and TRBJ2-5, with 7 bases fitting TRBD1. This CDR3 has 14 amino acids. V gave up 2 bases and J gave up 1 base; unmatched junction bases: 2. CDR1 and CDR2 (germline): SGDLS, YYNGEE. Here the CDR3 reads CASSVTGSQETQYF. As DNA, the CDR3 is TGTGCCAGCAGCGTGACAGGGTCCCAAGAGACCCAGTACTTC.

The V and J genes are TRBV19 and TRBJ1-1; TRBD1 might be the D (6 bases). CDR3 length: 14 residues. Germline CDR1 is LNHDA and CDR2 is SQIVND (reference sequence). Trimming removed 6 bases at V and 0 bases at J, with 11 bases between. In DNA, the CDR3 is TGTGCCAGTAGGTCCACAGGGATGAACACTGAAGCTTTCTTT. This translates into CASRSTGMNTEAFF.

This clone was observed a single time. The chain is built from TRBV5-1 and TRBJ2-5; a weak D match, TRBD1 (6 bases). The length of the CDR3 is 17 residues. Per germline, CDR1 SGHRS and CDR2 YFSETQ. The V gene lost 2 bases and the J gene lost 2 bases, with 19 bases spanning the gap. The chain's CDR3 is CASSFSPGRRGQETQYF. CDR3 nucleotides: TGCGCCAGCAGCTTTTCCCCAGGAAGAAGGGGGCAAGAGACCCAGTACTTC.